The 13 T cell receptor beta chains reported below all come from one sample, sequenced in a study of cytomegalovirus exposure and HLA in healthy donors. Primers included in the PCR were 60 Vbeta and 13 Jbeta primers. Repertoires were generated with immunoSEQ multiplex PCR, while TCRdb's copy carries only in-frame clones and drops some. Of 200,000 to 300,000 clones in the sample, 84% were seen once. What was sequenced was PBMCs. The source is a middle-aged woman in good health and CMV-seropositive.

V gene TRBV7-8 combines with J gene TRBJ1-1, with a possible D match to TRBD1 (6 bases). Germline lookup yields CDR1 SGHVS and CDR2 FQNEAQ. The germline V and J ends were trimmed by 1 base and 9 bases, with 9 bases remaining between them. The CDR3 spans 12 residues. Here the CDR3 reads CASSLERGKAFF. The CDR3 DNA reads TGTGCCAGCAGCTTAGAGAGGGGGAAAGCTTTCTTT.

The table lists this clone with a few counts. The chain carries TRBV5-6 and TRBJ1-6; the D gene is possibly TRBD1 (5 bases). This CDR3 has 16 residues. The germline V and J ends were trimmed by 0 bases and 6 bases, with 13 bases remaining between them. The V gene's germline CDR1 is SGHDT and CDR2 YYEEEE. The CDR3 DNA is TGTGCCAGCAGCTTGGAGCGGGCCCAGGGTAATTCACCCCTCCACTTT. Translation: CASSLERAQGNSPLHF.

V and J are TRBV4-3 and TRBJ1-2; D is possibly TRBD1 (5 bases). Between the trimmed V and J ends, which lost 0 bases and 8 bases, there was a span of 16 bases. There are 15 residues in the CDR3. Germline V gene data show CDR1 as LGHNA and CDR2 as YSLEER. CDR3 amino acids: CASSQDMRGRVGYTF. The CDR3 DNA reads TGCGCCAGCAGCCAAGATATGCGGGGGAGAGTAGGCTACACCTTC.

This clone was recorded a few times. The CDR3 is CASSYRDSGYNEQFF. The CDR3, as DNA: TGTGCCAGCAGTTACCGGGATTCCGGATACAATGAGCAGTTCTTC. The V and J genes are TRBV6-5 and TRBJ2-1, with a tentative D call TRBD2 (5 bases). V was pared by 2 bases and J by 4 bases, with 12 bases between. This CDR3 comprises 15 residues. Germline CDR1 MNHEY, CDR2 SVGAGI.

This chain uses TRBV5-1 with TRBJ1-5; D might be TRBD1 (5 bases). The germline V gene has CDR1 SGHRS and CDR2 YFSETQ. Trimming cost V 5 bases and J 8 bases, with 14 bases left between them. This CDR3 region has 13 residues. This CDR3 is CASSIGGVEPQHF. CDR3 coding DNA: TGCGCCAGCAGTATCGGGGGAGTGGAGCCCCAGCATTTT.

J is TRBJ2-7 and V is TRBV6-5; no clear D. CDR1 is MNHEY and CDR2 is SVGAGI in the germline V gene. CDR3 length equals 15 residues. The V and J ends lost 0 bases and 3 bases respectively, with 12 bases between them. The CDR3 DNA sequence: TGTGCCAGCAGTTACTCGAGCGCGCCATTCTACGAGCAGTACTTC. As protein: CASSYSSAPFYEQYF.

V and J are TRBV13 and TRBJ2-7; 8 bases fit TRBD2. The CDR3 contains 16 residues. The junction had 10 bases not matched to a gene; V was cut back by 2 bases and J by 4 bases. Germline assignment: CDR1 PRHDT and CDR2 FYEKMQ (reference sequence). In DNA, the CDR3 is TGTGCCAGCAGCTTACCCGGAAGCGGGAGAGGGTACGAGCAGTACTTC. Translation: CASSLPGSGRGYEQYF.

The chain has TRBV30 and TRBJ1-5, with D unresolved. The CDR3 is 14 amino acids. The germline V gene encodes CDR1 GTSNPN and CDR2 SVGIG (reference sequence). Trimming left V 4 bases short and J 2 bases short, with 12 bases between. The CDR3 DNA follows: TGTGCCTGGACCTACGGCCAGGGCAATCAGCCCCAGCATTTT. It yields the protein CAWTYGQGNQPQHF.

For this clone: One end of the junction fails to match germline, which may point to a read error. This sequence joins TRBV11-3 and TRBJ2-2; a weak D match, TRBD1 (6 bases). CDR1 is SGHNT, CDR2 YENEEA, per germline. This CDR3 spans 14 amino acids. In nucleotides, the CDR3 is TGTGCCAGCAGCCTAGAACCGGGACAAAGGGAGCTGTTTTTT. This translates into CASSLEPGQRELFF.

V usage is TRBV7-8 and J usage is TRBJ1-6; 8 positions agree with TRBD1. V lost 5 bases and J lost 5; bases outside the gene matches: 2. This CDR3 contains 14 residues. CDR1 and CDR2 from the germline V gene are SGHVS and FQNEAQ. CDR3 coding DNA: TGTGCCAGCAGCCGGACAGGGAATAATTCACCCCTCCACTTT. Translation: CASSRTGNNSPLHF.

A single count supports this clone. CDR3 DNA: TGTGCCATCAGTGCGAACAGGGATTCTCAGCCCCAGCATTTT. Translation: CAISANRDSQPQHF. This rearrangement joins TRBV10-3 to TRBJ1-5; D possibly corresponds to TRBD1 (6 bases). V lost 4 bases and J 6 bases, leaving 13 bases between the germline ends. Germline lookup yields CDR1 ENHRY and CDR2 SYGVKD. This CDR3 is built from 14 residues.

This chain links TRBV4-3 with TRBJ2-7, with D possibly being TRBD2 (5 bases). Germline V gene data show CDR1 as LGHNA and CDR2 as YSLEER. V was shortened by 0 bases and J by 7 bases, with 16 bases between the two germline ends. CDR3 size: 15 residues. CDR3 region: CASSQDMGSVWEQYF. CDR3 coding DNA: TGCGCCAGCAGCCAAGATATGGGGAGCGTTTGGGAGCAGTACTTC.

CDR3 sequence (DNA): TGTGCCAGCAGTTCTCTCAGAAATAGCGTCTACGAGCAGTACTTC. It translates to CASSSLRNSVYEQYF. The chain combines TRBV27 with TRBJ2-7; tentative D call: TRBD2 (5 bases). The CDR3 has 15 amino acids. The V and J ends lost 4 bases and 3 bases respectively, with 16 bases between them. Germline assignment: CDR1 MNHEY and CDR2 SMNVEV (reference sequence).